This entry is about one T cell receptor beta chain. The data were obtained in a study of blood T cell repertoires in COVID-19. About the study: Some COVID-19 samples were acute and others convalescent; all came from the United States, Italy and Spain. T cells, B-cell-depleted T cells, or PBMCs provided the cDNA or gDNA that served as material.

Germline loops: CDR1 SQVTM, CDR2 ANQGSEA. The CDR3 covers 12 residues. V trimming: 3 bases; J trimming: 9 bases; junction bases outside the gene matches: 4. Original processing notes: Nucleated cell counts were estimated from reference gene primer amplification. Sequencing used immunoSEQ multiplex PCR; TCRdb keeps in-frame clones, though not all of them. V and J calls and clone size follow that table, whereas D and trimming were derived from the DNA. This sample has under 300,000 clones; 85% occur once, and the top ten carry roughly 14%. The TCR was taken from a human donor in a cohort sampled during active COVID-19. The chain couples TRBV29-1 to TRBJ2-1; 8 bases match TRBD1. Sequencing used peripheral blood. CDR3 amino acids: CSVERQGLEQFF. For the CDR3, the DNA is TGCAGCGTTGAGAGACAGGGGCTTGAGCAGTTCTTC.